The 24 T cell receptor beta chains listed next were all sequenced from one sample in a study of cytomegalovirus exposure and HLA in healthy donors. Vbeta (60) and Jbeta (13) primers were used in the PCR. Data came from immunoSEQ multiplex PCR; TCRdb stores just in-frame clones and leaves some out. The repertoire holds about 130,000 clones, with approximately 75% as singletons. Sequenced material: PBMCs. These receptors all come from a woman between 45 and 60 years old in good health and CMV-seronegative.

The chain links TRBV7-8 to TRBJ1-5; the D is unclear. This CDR3 is built from 16 residues. CDR1 and CDR2 (germline): SGHVS, FQNEAQ. V lost 0 bases, J lost 5 bases, and 14 bases lay in between. The CDR3 loop reads CASSLATAEADQPQHF. CDR3 DNA: TGTGCCAGCAGCTTAGCGACCGCTGAGGCAGATCAGCCCCAGCATTTT.

The chain is built from TRBV1 and TRBJ2-7; the table's D call, TRBD2, has no DNA check behind it. TRBV1 is assigned pseudogene status. CDR3 length equals 17 residues. Written as DNA, the CDR3 is TGCACCAGCAGCCAAGTAAATCGCGGGGGTGGGGGTTGCGAGCAGTACTTC. Translation gives CTSSQVNRGGGGCEQYF.

The chain combines TRBV7-8 with TRBJ2-5; weak D call: TRBD1 (6 bases). The ends were cut back, 0 bases at V and 2 bases at J, with 16 bases in the middle. The germline V gene encodes CDR1 SGHVS and CDR2 FQNEAQ. There are 17 residues in the CDR3. CDR3 in amino acids: CASSLARILTGQETQYF. CDR3 sequence (DNA): TGTGCCAGCAGCTTAGCGCGAATCCTGACAGGACAAGAGACCCAGTACTTC.

The chain links TRBV18 to TRBJ1-4; TRBD1 matches at 7 bases. The CDR3 has 15 residues. Per the germline V gene, CDR1 is KGHSH and CDR2 is LQKENI. J was trimmed by 8 bases and V by 0 bases; bases with no gene match: 6. CDR3 bases: TGTGCCAGCTCACCACCGAGGGGACAGTGGGAAAAACTGTTTTTT. Encoded protein: CASSPPRGQWEKLFF.

This chain uses TRBV30 with TRBJ1-1; the D gene is possibly TRBD1 (6 bases). The CDR3 is 15 amino acids. From germline, CDR1 is GTSNPN and CDR2 SVGIG (reference sequence). Trimming left V 2 bases short and J 6 bases short, with 19 bases between. The CDR3 nucleotides are TGTGCCTGGAGTCCCTGGCGAGGGGGTGCGTCTGAAGCTTTCTTT. Translation gives CAWSPWRGGASEAFF.

This clone was detected only a few times. This chain joins TRBV5-6 and TRBJ1-1; TRBD1 agrees at 7 bases. Germline-derived CDR1 and CDR2 are SGHDT and YYEEEE. Trimming took 2 bases from V and 10 from J; bases not matched to a gene: 2. The CDR3 totals 11 residues. The CDR3 spells CASSLTGAAFF. CDR3 DNA sequence: TGTGCCAGCAGCTTAACAGGGGCAGCTTTCTTT.

The chain uses TRBV7-9 and TRBJ2-7; TRBD1 matches at 9 bases. CDR1 is SEHNR, CDR2 FQNEAQ, per germline (reference sequence). CDR3 size: 15 residues. V gave up 1 base and J gave up 4 bases; unmatched junction bases: 5. The CDR3 DNA reads as TGTGCCAGCAGCTTAGTGGGACAGGGTTTTTACGAGCAGTACTTC. This codes for CASSLVGQGFYEQYF.

The chain is built from TRBV19 and TRBJ1-1; D is ambiguous. V lost 4 bases, J lost 3 bases, and 12 bases lay in between. Germline CDR1 reads LNHDA; CDR2 reads SQIVND (reference sequence). CDR3 size: 14 residues. For the CDR3, the DNA is TGTGCCAGTAGTACCCCCCAACAGTACACTGAAGCTTTCTTT. This codes for CASSTPQQYTEAFF.

The J gene is TRBJ1-1, the V gene TRBV15; D not resolved. Trimming removed 8 bases at V and 0 bases at J, with 13 bases between. CDR3 length equals 14 residues. CDR1 and CDR2 (germline): LNHNV, YYDKDF (reference sequence). CDR3 loop: CATSRVAMNTEAFF. As DNA, the CDR3 is TGTGCCACCTCACGGGTCGCCATGAACACTGAAGCTTTCTTT.

The J gene is TRBJ1-2, the V gene TRBV7-2; D gene unclear. This CDR3 has 14 residues. CDR1 is SGHTA and CDR2 is FQGNSA in the germline V gene. The V end was cut by 1 base, the J end by 4 bases, with 10 bases between. As DNA, the CDR3 is TGTGCCAGCAGCTTAGGTCCAGGCGTCTATGGCTACACCTTC. It yields the protein CASSLGPGVYGYTF.

The chain couples TRBV15 to TRBJ2-7, with D perhaps matching TRBD1 (6 bases). From germline, CDR1 is LNHNV and CDR2 YYDKDF (reference sequence). The CDR3 sequence is 14 residues long. Trimming left V 8 bases short and J 5 bases short, with 19 bases between. CDR3 DNA: TGTGCCACCTCGAGACGGACAGCCTCGGACGAGCAGTACTTC. Its translation: CATSRRTASDEQYF.

The chain employs TRBV5-1 and TRBJ2-1; 13 nucleotides align to TRBD2. The V gene end was trimmed by 3 bases and the J gene end by 4 bases; junction bases not matched to a gene: 4. This CDR3 is 16 amino acids long. CDR1 is SGHRS and CDR2 is YFSETQ in the germline V gene. CDR3 in DNA: TGCGCCAGCAGCTGGACTAGCGGGAGTGGTTACAATGAGCAGTTCTTC. Encoded protein: CASSWTSGSGYNEQFF.

The genes are TRBV5-3 and TRBJ2-4; perhaps TRBD2 as D (5 bases). TRBV5-3 is labeled an ORF, and its function is uncertain. Trimming took off 3 bases at V and 4 bases at J, with 8 bases between the two ends. CDR3 length: 13 residues. CDR3 protein: CARSSRGKNIQYF. CDR3 DNA sequence: TGTGCCAGAAGCTCCCGGGGAAAAAACATTCAGTACTTC.

In its sample, this clone was seen a few times. The rearrangement joins TRBV11-2 to TRBJ2-2; 9 nucleotides align to TRBD1. This CDR3 is 16 amino acids long. Losses at the gene ends were 5 bases for V and 5 bases for J; bases not matched to a gene: 9. Germline CDR1 SGHAT, CDR2 FQNNGV. The CDR3 reads CASSRGGTGYTGELFF. The CDR3 coding sequence is TGTGCCAGCAGCCGAGGTGGGACAGGGTATACCGGGGAGCTGTTTTTT. Full variable domain (remainder filled in from reference TRBV11-2 and TRBJ2-2): EAGVAQSPRYKIIEKRQSVAFWCNPISGHATLYWYQQILGQGPKLLIQFQNNGVVDDSQLPKDRFSAERLKGVDSTLKIQPAKLEDSAVYLCASSRGGTGYTGELFFGEGSRLTVL.

Note on this clone: One end of the junction varies from germline; a read error may be responsible. Distinct nucleotide sequences in the sample also encode this CDR3. The chain carries TRBV5-1 and TRBJ2-2; 7 bases are a match to TRBD1. Germline CDR1 is SGHRS and CDR2 is YFSETQ. The CDR3 runs to 13 residues. Here the CDR3 DNA reads TGTGCCAGCAGACCACAGGGGACCGGGGAGCTGTTTTTT. Translated, it gives CASRPQGTGELFF.

The CDR3: CASSPPGLAGVSPGANVLTF. The CDR3, as DNA: TGTGCCAGTAGTCCGCCGGGACTAGCGGGAGTTTCCCCTGGGGCCAACGTCCTGACTTTC. The J gene is TRBJ2-6, the V gene TRBV19; 14 bases map to TRBD2. This CDR3 comprises 20 residues. From germline, CDR1 is LNHDA and CDR2 SQIVND (reference sequence). V shed 5 bases, J shed 2 bases, and the junction held 11 bases outside the gene matches. The variable domain in full, completed from reference TRBV19 and TRBJ2-6, reads DGGITQSPKYLFRKEGQNVTLSCEQNLNHDAMYWYRQDPGQGLRLIYYSQIVNDFQKGDIAEGYSVSREKKESFPLTVTSAQKNPTAFYLCASSPPGLAGVSPGANVLTFGAGSRLTVL.

This chain uses TRBV19 with TRBJ1-5, with D maybe TRBD1 (5 bases). Between the trimmed V and J ends, which lost 1 base and 4 bases, there was a span of 11 bases. The CDR3 loop spans 15 amino acids. The V gene's germline CDR1 is LNHDA and CDR2 SQIVND (reference sequence). CDR3 coding DNA: TGTGCCAGTAGTATAGTGACAGCGCCTAATCAGCCCCAGCATTTT. This gives the protein CASSIVTAPNQPQHF.

The rearrangement uses TRBV2 and TRBJ2-3, with 7 bases matching TRBD1. The V segment lost 7 bases and the J segment 4 bases; nucleotides outside the gene matches: 5. CDR1 is SNHLY, CDR2 FYNNEI, per germline. This CDR3 contains 13 residues. The CDR3 DNA sequence: TGTGCCAGCATCGAAGGGGGCGCAGATACGCAGTATTTT. Encoded protein: CASIEGGADTQYF.

For this clone: Additional DNA sequences in this sample encode the identical CDR3. J is TRBJ2-7 and V is TRBV6-5; 9 nucleotides match TRBD2. This CDR3 is 14 amino acids long. Trimming took 5 bases from V and 5 from J; bases not matched to a gene: 7. The germline CDR1 and CDR2 sequences are MNHEY and SVGAGI. The CDR3 spells CASSPGLAANEQYF. In DNA, the CDR3 is TGTGCCAGCAGTCCGGGACTAGCAGCAAACGAGCAGTACTTC.

The chain has TRBV20-1 and TRBJ2-1; D is uncertain. CDR1 and CDR2 (germline): DFQATT, SNEGSKA (reference sequence). Trimming stripped 6 bases from V and 6 bases from J, with 9 bases between. This CDR3 has 11 residues. CDR3 region: CSAKRINEQFF. CDR3 nucleotides: TGCAGTGCAAAGCGAATCAATGAGCAGTTCTTC.

Comment on this clone: Additional DNA sequences in this sample encode the identical CDR3. V and J are TRBV25-1 and TRBJ1-2, with D perhaps matching TRBD1 (6 bases). Trimming shortened V by 5 bases and J by 5 bases, and 6 bases separated the two germline ends. The CDR3 contains 11 residues. The germline CDR1 and CDR2 sequences are MGHDK and SYGVNS. The CDR3 bases are TGTGCCAGCAGTAGGGGGTATGGCTACACCTTC. Amino acids: CASSRGYGYTF.

The rearrangement links TRBV13 to TRBJ2-1; 9 nucleotides line up with TRBD2. CDR3 length: 16 amino acids. V gave up 4 bases and J gave up 2 bases; unmatched junction bases: 6. Germline values: CDR1 PRHDT, CDR2 FYEKMQ (reference sequence). The CDR3 loop is CASSSEASGAYNEQFF. The CDR3 coding sequence is TGTGCCAGCAGCTCCGAGGCTAGCGGGGCCTACAATGAGCAGTTCTTC.

The chain is built from TRBV21-1 and TRBJ1-5. TRBV21-1 is deemed a pseudogene. The CDR3 is 12 residues long. The CDR3 is CASSRVYQPQHF. The CDR3 nucleotides read TGTGCCAGCTCGAGGGTTTATCAGCCCCAGCATTTT.

This sequence joins TRBV6-5 and TRBJ1-2; D is ambiguous. Deletions cut 8 bases from V and 14 bases from J, with 18 bases between. Germline lookup yields CDR1 MNHEY and CDR2 SVGAGI. This CDR3 comprises 11 residues. The chain's CDR3 is CASQNQTRTTF. As DNA, the CDR3 is TGTGCCAGCCAGAACCAGACTAGGACGACCTTC.